This T cell receptor beta chain was observed in a study of vaccination effects on CD4 cells after COVID-19. Cultured cells yielded isolated CD4+ T cells after less than 11 days. Participants got two doses of BNT162b2 or mRNA-1273 vaccine. V gave up 1 base and J gave up 6 bases, with 16 bases separating them. In germline, CDR1 is SGHTA, CDR2 FQGTGA. This CDR3 is built from 15 residues. A word on this clone: Its matching antigen is unknown.

Clones were read by immunoSEQ multiplex PCR, and TCRdb kept only the in-frame ones, dropping some. The sample yields 30,000 to 35,000 clones, around 69% seen once. The chain uses TRBV7-3 and TRBJ2-7, with D perhaps TRBD1 (6 bases). The sample in question was CD4+ T cells from PBMCs cultured without peptide, obtained after COVID-19 vaccination. The TCR originated in a human donor who received a COVID-19 vaccine. The CDR3 sequence is CASSLNVRGVSEQYF. CDR3 sequence (DNA): TGTGCCAGCAGCTTAAATGTCAGGGGAGTATCCGAGCAGTACTTC.